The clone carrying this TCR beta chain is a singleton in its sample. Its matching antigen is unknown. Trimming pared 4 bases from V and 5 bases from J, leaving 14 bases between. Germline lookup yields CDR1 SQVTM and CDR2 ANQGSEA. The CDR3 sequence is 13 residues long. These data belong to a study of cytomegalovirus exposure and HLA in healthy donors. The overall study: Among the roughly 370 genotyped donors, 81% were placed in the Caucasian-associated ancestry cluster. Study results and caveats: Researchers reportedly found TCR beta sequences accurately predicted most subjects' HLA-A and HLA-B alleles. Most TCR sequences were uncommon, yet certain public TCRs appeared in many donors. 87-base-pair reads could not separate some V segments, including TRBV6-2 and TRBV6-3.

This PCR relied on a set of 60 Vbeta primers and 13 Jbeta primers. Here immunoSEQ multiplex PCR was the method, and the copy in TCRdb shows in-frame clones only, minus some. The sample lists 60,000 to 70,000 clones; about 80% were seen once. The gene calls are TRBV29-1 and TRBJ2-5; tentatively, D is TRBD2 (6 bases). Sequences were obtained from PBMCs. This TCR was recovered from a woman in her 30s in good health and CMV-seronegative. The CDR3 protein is CSVASGAGETQYF. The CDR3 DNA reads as TGCAGCGTTGCATCGGGAGCAGGGGAGACCCAGTACTTC. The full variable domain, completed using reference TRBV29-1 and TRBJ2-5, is SAVISQKPSRDICQRGTSLTIQCQVDSQVTMMFWYRQQPGQSLTLIATANQGSEATYESGFVIDKFPISRPNLTFSTLTVSNMSPEDSSIYLCSVASGAGETQYFGPGTRLLVL.